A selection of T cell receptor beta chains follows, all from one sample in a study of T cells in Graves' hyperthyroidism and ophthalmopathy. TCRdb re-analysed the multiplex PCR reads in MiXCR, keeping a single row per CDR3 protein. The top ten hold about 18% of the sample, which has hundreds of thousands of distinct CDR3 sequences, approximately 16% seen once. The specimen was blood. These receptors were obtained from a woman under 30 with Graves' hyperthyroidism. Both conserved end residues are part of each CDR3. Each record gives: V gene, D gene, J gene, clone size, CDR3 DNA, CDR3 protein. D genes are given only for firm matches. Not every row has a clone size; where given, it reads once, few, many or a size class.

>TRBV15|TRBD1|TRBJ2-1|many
TGTGCCACCAGCAGAGACAGGACAGGGTCCGGGGATGAGCAGTTCTTC
CATSRDRTGSGDEQFF
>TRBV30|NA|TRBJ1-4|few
TGTGCCTGGAGACCCTGGTCCGCAACTAATGAAAAACTGTTTTTT
CAWRPWSATNEKLFF
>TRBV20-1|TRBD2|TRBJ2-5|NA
TGCAGTGCCGAACAGCGGGAGGGCCAAGAGACCCAGTACTTC
CSAEQREGQETQYF
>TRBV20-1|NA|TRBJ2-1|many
TGCAGTGCTCCCCCCAGGGGTCCCTACAATGAGCAGTTCTTC
CSAPPRGPYNEQFF
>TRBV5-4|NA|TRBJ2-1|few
TGTGCCAGCAGCTCTCCCGTCGAACCCCGGACAGCCTCCTACAATGAGCAGTTCTTC
CASSSPVEPRTASYNEQFF
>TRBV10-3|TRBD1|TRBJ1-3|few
TGTGCCATCAGCAGGGGGCTTGGAAACACCATATATTTT
CAISRGLGNTIYF
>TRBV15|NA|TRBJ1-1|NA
TGTGCCACCAGCAGAGATCCTCAGGGGAACACTGAAGCTTTCTTT
CATSRDPQGNTEAFF
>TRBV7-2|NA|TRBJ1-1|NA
TGTGCCAGCAGTTCGAACAAGGGGGGGGCCACTGAAGCTTTCTTT
CASSSNKGGATEAFF
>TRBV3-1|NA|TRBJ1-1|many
TGTGCCAGCAGCCGAACCAACAAACAGGGTATGAACACTGAAGCTTTCTTT
CASSRTNKQGMNTEAFF
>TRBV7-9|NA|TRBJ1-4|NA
TGTGCCAGCAGCTCACGATATAATAATGAAAAACTGTTTTTT
CASSSRYNNEKLFF
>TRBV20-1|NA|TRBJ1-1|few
TGCAGTGCTAGGAGTAGGTTCACTGAAGCTTTCTTT
CSARSRFTEAFF
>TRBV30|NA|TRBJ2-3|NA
TGTGCCTGGATGGGGATAAGGGGAGTGCAGTATTTT
CAWMGIRGVQYF
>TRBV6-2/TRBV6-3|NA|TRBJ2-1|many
TGTGCCAGCAGTTACGCCGACGGGAGATGGGACAATGAGCAGTTCTTC
CASSYADGRWDNEQFF
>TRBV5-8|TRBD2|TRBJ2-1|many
TGTGCCAGCAGCTTGGGCGGGGGGGCAGGCAATGAGCAGTTCTTC
CASSLGGGAGNEQFF
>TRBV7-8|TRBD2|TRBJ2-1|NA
TGTGCCAGCAGCTCCCTCGGGCGGGAGTTGAATGAGCAGTTCTTC
CASSSLGRELNEQFF
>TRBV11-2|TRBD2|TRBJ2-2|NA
TGTGCCAGCAGCTCCACTCCCCTAGCGGGAGTAACCGGGGAGCTGTTTTTT
CASSSTPLAGVTGELFF
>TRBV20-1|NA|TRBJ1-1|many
TGCAGTGCTAGAGAGGGAGGGCCGTACACTGAAGCTTTCTTT
CSAREGGPYTEAFF
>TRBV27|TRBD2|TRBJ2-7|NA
TGTGCCAGCAGTTCTCTTGGGACTAGTTTATACGAGCAGTACTTC
CASSSLGTSLYEQYF
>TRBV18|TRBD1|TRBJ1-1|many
TGTGCCAGCTCACTGCAGGGGGGACGGAGCACTGAAGCTTTCTTT
CASSLQGGRSTEAFF
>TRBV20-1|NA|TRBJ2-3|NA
TGCAGTGCTAGAGATCGGCTGGCGGGAAACACAGATACGCAGTATTTT
CSARDRLAGNTDTQYF
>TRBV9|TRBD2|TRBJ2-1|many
TGTGCCAGCAGCGCAAGCGGGAGGGCCTACAATGAGCAGTTCTTC
CASSASGRAYNEQFF
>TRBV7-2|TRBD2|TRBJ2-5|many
TGTGCCAGCAGCACACCTAGCGGGAGGGCCGAAGAGACCCAGTACTTC
CASSTPSGRAEETQYF
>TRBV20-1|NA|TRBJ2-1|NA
TGCAGTGCTCTACTTAGGAATAGCGGCCCCTACAATGAGCAGTTCTTC
CSALLRNSGPYNEQFF
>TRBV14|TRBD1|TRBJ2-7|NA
TGTGCCAGCAGCCCAAAAGACAGGGGGCGCTCCTACGAGCAGTACTTC
CASSPKDRGRSYEQYF
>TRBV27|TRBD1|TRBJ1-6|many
TGTGCCAGCAGGGAACAGGGGCTCTCAGGTTCACCCCTCCACTTT
CASREQGLSGSPLHF
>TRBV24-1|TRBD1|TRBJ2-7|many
TGTGCCACCAGTGCTGAGGACAGGGGTCCCTACGAGCAGTACTTC
CATSAEDRGPYEQYF
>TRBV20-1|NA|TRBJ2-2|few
TGCAGTGCTAGACAAGGGCGGGTCACCGGGGAGCTGTTTTTT
CSARQGRVTGELFF
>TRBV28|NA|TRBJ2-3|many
TGTGCCAGCAGGGCTCCAACAGATACGCAGTATTTT
CASRAPTDTQYF
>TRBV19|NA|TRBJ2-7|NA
TGTGCCAGTAGAAGAGACGGCAGGACGGCCTACGAGCAGTACTTC
CASRRDGRTAYEQYF
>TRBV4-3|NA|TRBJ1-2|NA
TGCGCCAGCAGCCAAGGGGTGATACAGGGCGTGAACTATGGCTACACCTTC
CASSQGVIQGVNYGYTF